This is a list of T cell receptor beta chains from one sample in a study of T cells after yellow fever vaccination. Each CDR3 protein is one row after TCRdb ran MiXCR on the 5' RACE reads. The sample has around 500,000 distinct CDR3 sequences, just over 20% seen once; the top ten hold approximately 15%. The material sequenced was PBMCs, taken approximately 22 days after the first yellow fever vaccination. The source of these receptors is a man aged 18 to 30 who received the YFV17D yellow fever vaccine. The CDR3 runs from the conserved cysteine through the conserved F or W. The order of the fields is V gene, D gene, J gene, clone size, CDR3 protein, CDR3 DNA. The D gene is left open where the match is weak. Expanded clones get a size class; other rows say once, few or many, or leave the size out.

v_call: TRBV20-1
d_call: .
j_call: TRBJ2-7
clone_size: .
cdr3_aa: CSARWASYEQYF
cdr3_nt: TGCAGTGCTAGGTGGGCCTCCTACGAGCAGTACTTC

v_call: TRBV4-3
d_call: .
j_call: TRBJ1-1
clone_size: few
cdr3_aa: CASISCRDICMNTEAFF
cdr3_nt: TGCGCCAGCATATCCTGCAGGGACATATGCATGAACACTGAAGCTTTCTTT

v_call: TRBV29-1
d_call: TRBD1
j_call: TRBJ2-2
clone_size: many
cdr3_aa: CSVPGQGHTGELFF
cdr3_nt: TGCAGCGTCCCCGGACAGGGACACACCGGGGAGCTGTTTTTT

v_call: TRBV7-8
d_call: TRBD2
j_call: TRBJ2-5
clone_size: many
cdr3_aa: CASRGAGGVETQYF
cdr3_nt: TGTGCCAGCAGGGGAGCGGGGGGAGTGGAGACCCAGTACTTC

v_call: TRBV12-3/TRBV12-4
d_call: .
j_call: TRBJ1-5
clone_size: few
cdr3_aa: CASSLSRQPQHF
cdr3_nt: TGTGCCAGCAGTTTGTCGCGTCAGCCCCAGCATTTT

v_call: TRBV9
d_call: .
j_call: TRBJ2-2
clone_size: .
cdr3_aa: CASSVEVTYTGELFF
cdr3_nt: TGTGCCAGCAGCGTAGAGGTCACCTACACCGGGGAGCTGTTTTTT

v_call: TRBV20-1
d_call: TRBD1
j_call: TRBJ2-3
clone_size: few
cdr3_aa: CSASDRDLTDTQYF
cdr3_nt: TGCAGTGCTAGCGACAGGGACCTCACAGATACGCAGTATTTT

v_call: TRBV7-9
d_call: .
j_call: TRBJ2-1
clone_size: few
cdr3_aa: CASSPPDGHLSYNEQFF
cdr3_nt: TGTGCCAGCAGCCCCCCTGACGGACACCTCTCCTACAATGAGCAGTTCTTC

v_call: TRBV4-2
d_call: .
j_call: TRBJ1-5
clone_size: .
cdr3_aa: CASSQEGQPNQPQHF
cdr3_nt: TGTGCCAGCAGCCAAGAAGGGCAACCCAATCAGCCCCAGCATTTT

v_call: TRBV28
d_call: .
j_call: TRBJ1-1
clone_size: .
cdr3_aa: CASSSRGKRIMNTEAFF
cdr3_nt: TGTGCCAGCAGTTCCAGAGGAAAACGGATCATGAACACTGAAGCTTTCTTT

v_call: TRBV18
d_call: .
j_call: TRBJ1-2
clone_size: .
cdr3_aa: CASSPTAGPNYGYTF
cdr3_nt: TGTGCCAGCTCACCAACCGCCGGCCCGAACTATGGCTACACCTTC

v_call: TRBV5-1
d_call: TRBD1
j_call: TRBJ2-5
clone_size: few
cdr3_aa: CASSPQGGFQETQYF
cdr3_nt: TGCGCCAGCAGCCCCCAAGGGGGCTTCCAAGAGACCCAGTACTTC

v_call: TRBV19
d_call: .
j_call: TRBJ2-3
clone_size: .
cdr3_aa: CASSIVPGDTQYF
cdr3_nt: TGTGCCAGTAGTATAGTGCCGGGGGATACGCAGTATTTT

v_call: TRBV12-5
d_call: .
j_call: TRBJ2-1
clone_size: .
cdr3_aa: CASGLMGTEVGAFF
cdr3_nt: TGTGCTAGTGGTCTAATGGGGACTGAGGTCGGTGCGTTCTTC

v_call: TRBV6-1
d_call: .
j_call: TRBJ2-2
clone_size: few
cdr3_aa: CASSALGWNTGELFF
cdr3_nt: TGTGCCAGCAGTGCGTTGGGGTGGAACACCGGGGAGCTGTTTTTT

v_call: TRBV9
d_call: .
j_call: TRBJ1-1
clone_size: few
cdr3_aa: CASSVVGRANTEAFF
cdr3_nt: TGTGCCAGCAGCGTAGTGGGCAGGGCGAACACTGAAGCTTTCTTT

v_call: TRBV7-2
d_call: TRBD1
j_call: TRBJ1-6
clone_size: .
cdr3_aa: CASSRQPTGEGAPLHF
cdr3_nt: TGTGCCAGCAGCCGACAACCGACAGGGGAGGGGGCACCCCTCCACTTT

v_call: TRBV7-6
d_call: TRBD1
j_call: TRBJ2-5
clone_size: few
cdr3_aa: CASSTRGQGGETQYF
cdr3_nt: TGTGCCAGCAGCACTAGAGGACAGGGCGGAGAGACCCAGTACTTC

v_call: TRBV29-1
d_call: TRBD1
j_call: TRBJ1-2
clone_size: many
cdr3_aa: CSVVGGQGGRGYTF
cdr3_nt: TGCAGCGTTGTGGGGGGACAGGGGGGTCGTGGCTACACCTTC

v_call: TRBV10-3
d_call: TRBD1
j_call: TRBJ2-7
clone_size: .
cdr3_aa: CAISDLDRGDYEQYF
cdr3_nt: TGTGCCATCAGTGACTTGGACAGGGGGGACTACGAGCAGTACTTC

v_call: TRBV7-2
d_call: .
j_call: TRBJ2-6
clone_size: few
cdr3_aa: CASSDYRSGANVLTF
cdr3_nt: TGTGCCAGCAGCGACTACAGGTCTGGGGCCAACGTCCTGACTTTC

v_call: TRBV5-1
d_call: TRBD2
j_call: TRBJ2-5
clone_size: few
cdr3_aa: CASSRTGTRAETQYF
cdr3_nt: TGCGCCAGCAGCAGAACCGGGACTAGGGCGGAGACCCAGTACTTC

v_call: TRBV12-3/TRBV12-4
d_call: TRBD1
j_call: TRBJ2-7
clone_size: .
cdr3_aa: CASSPGQGAAYEQYF
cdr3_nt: TGTGCCAGCAGTCCCGGACAGGGGGCTGCCTACGAGCAGTACTTC

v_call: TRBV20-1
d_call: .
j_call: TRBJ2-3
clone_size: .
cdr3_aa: CSARGPTGDTDTQYF
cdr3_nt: TGCAGTGCTAGGGGCCCGACGGGGGACACAGATACGCAGTATTTT

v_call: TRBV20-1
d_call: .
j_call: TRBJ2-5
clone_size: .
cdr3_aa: CSATLWEYQETQYF
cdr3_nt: TGCAGTGCTACTCTTTGGGAGTACCAAGAGACCCAGTACTTC

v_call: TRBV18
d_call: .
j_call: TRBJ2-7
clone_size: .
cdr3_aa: CASSPRRSSYEQYF
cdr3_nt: TGTGCCAGCTCACCCCGGAGGAGCTCCTACGAGCAGTACTTC

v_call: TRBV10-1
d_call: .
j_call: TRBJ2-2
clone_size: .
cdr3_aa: CASLGGRELFF
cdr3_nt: TGCGCCAGCTTGGGGGGCAGGGAGCTGTTTTTT

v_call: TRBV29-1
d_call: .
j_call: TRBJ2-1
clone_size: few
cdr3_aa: CSVLLQSGGQFF
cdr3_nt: TGCAGCGTCCTTCTCCAATCCGGTGGGCAGTTCTTC